This T cell receptor (beta chain) comes out of a study of metastatic and nonmetastatic thyroid tumors (TCRdb year 2020). Broadly, across the study: Repertoires were compared across peripheral blood and tumor or nodule tissue samples from malignant and benign thyroid patients. Findings and caveats that apply to the study as a whole: In both blood and tumor samples, malignant tumors were reported to have significantly higher TCR beta diversity than benign nodules.

None of the patients had been given any treatment before thyroid surgery. Using T-cell receptor beta sequencing, the study looked back at clinical samples from patients collected from the early 2010s to the late 2010s. In regard to this clone: It lacks a known antigen. A junction boundary mismatches the germline segment, possibly from a read error.

CDR1 and CDR2 (DFQATT, SNEGSKA) derive from the germline V gene (reference sequence). Reading from cysteine to phenylalanine, the CDR3 counts 13 amino acids. This entry keeps only the CDR3 DNA: 39 bases, framed from base 1. Library prep was done by PCR. Sequencing instrument: Illumina HiSeq 4000. The TCR beta-chain CDR3 region of each patient was profiled by high-throughput sequencing. The authors' analysis ran thus. The researchers built a classifier to tell apart papillary thyroid cancer patients with distant metastasis, based on CDR3 differences among clinicopathological groups. The Shannon index was used to assess repertoire diversity, and the Morisita-Horn index was used to assess tumor-blood repertoire similarity. The raw public reads went through TCRdb reprocessing: fastp at Q25, MiXCR clone calling, in-frame beta chains kept. These V and J calls are TCRdb output, not the study's own analysis. The sample table records 5,400 or so clones; roughly 34% of these occur just once. Over 35% of the sample is held by the ten biggest clonotypes.

The sequence came from a female donor with papillary thyroid cancer or a benign thyroid nodule (not recorded which). Some clones in this sample may be carry-over from other donors' samples. Sequenced: adjacent normal tissue. The chain joins TRBV20-1 to TRBJ1-1, and perhaps TRBD1 as D gene, on 5 matching bases. The DNA sequence follows: TGCAGTGCCCAACAGGTGACCAACACTGAATCTTTCTTT. Translated, it gives CSAQQVTNTESFF.